This section outlines one TCR beta chain sequence together with its context. Its cognate antigen has yet to be identified. Within one base of it there is no much larger clone, and no base qualities were kept. Library preparation was by the immunoSEQ multiplex PCR assay. The table was pulled from immuneACCESS by TCRdb, which kept in-frame rearrangements only. Such tables lose some clones; where checked, under half of the loss comes from unresolved V genes, and the rest has no known cause. This sample gives around 31,000 clones in total; about 88% of them show up just once. The top ten hold 6% to 7% of the sample. The sample is drawn from a study of PD-1 and CTLA-4 blockade in melanoma (dated by TCRdb to 2020 to 2023). Background on the whole study: The study compared how PD-1 blockade and CTLA-4 blockade affected the melanoma-reactive CD8 T cell response in patients with melanoma.

Sequencing was performed on CD8+ T cells from peripheral blood, taken from a patient given anti-PD-1 treatment. The receptor comes from a human donor with melanoma.

The nucleotides read TGTGCCTGGGACCAAACAGGGGCCGAGCAGTACTTC. It translates as CAWDQTGAEQYF. The chain is made from TRBV30 and TRBJ2-7; 7 bases in between match TRBD1. V loses 5 bases at its end and J loses 6 bases; junction bases beyond the gene matches: 7. The CDR3 contains 12 residues, cysteine and phenylalanine counted. Of the read, only the CDR3 DNA is kept; its 36 bases are in frame from base 1. From the germline V gene (reference sequence), CDR1 is GTSNPN and CDR2 is SVGIG.